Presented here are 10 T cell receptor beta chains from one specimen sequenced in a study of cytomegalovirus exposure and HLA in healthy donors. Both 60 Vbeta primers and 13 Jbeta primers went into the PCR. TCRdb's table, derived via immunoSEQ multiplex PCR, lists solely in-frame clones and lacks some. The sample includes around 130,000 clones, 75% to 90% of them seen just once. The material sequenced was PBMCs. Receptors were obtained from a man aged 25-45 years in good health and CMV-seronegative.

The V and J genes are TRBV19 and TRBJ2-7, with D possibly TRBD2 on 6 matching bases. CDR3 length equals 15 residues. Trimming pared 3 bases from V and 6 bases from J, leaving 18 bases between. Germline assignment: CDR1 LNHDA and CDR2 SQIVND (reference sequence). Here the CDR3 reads CASSISGGVFLEQYF. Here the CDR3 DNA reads TGTGCCAGTAGTATCTCTGGAGGGGTCTTTCTCGAGCAGTACTTC. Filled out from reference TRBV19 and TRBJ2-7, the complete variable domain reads DGGITQSPKYLFRKEGQNVTLSCEQNLNHDAMYWYRQDPGQGLRLIYYSQIVNDFQKGDIAEGYSVSREKKESFPLTVTSAQKNPTAFYLCASSISGGVFLEQYFGPGTRLTVT.

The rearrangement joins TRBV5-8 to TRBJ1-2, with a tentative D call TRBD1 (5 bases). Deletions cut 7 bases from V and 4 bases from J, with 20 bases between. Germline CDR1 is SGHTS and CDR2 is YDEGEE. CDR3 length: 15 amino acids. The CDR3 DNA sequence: TGTGCCAGCGGCCTGGGGCCTGCATCCCTCTATGGCTACACCTTC. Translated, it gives CASGLGPASLYGYTF.

This CDR3 is CASSIPGLAMEQFF. The DNA for the CDR3 is TGTGCCAGCAGTATTCCGGGACTAGCGATGGAGCAGTTCTTC. The chain carries TRBV6-1 and TRBJ2-1; TRBD2 matches 10 bases. This CDR3 contains 14 residues. The V gene's germline CDR1 is MNHNS and CDR2 SASEGT. J gave up 10 bases and V 5 bases, and 8 bases lay outside the gene matches.

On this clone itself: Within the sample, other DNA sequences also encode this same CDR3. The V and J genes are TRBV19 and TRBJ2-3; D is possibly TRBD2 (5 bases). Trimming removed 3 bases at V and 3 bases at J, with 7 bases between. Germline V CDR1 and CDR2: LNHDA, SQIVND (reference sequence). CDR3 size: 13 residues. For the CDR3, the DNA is TGTGCCAGTAGTATTGGAGGTACAGATACGCAGTATTTT. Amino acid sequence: CASSIGGTDTQYF.

CDR3 sequence: CASSRDGGGETQYF. The CDR3 DNA is TGCGCCAGCAGCCGGGACGGGGGTGGGGAGACCCAGTACTTC. J is TRBJ2-5 and V is TRBV5-1; D possibly corresponds to TRBD2 (6 bases). Germline CDR1 reads SGHRS; CDR2 reads YFSETQ. V shed 4 bases and J shed 5 bases, with 15 bases lying between them. There are 14 residues in the CDR3.

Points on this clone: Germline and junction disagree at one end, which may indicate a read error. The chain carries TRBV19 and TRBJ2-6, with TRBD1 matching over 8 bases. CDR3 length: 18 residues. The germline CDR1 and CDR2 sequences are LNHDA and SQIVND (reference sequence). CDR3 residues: CASSSARTGLSGANGLTF. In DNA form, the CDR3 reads TGTGCCAGTAGTTCCGCCCGGACAGGGCTCTCTGGGGCCAACGGCCTGACTTTC.

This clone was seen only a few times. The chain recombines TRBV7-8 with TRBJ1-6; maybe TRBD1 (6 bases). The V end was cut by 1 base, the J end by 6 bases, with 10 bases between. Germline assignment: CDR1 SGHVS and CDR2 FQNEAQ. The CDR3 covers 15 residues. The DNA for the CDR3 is TGTGCCAGCAGCTTAGTCAGGGGCGGTAATTCACCCCTCCACTTT. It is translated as CASSLVRGGNSPLHF. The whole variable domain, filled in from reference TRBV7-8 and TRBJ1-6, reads GAGVSQSPRYKVAKRGQDVALRCDPISGHVSLFWYQQALGQGPEFLTYFQNEAQLDKSGLPSDRFFAERPEGSVSTLKIQRTQQEDSAVYLCASSLVRGGNSPLHFGNGTRLTVT.

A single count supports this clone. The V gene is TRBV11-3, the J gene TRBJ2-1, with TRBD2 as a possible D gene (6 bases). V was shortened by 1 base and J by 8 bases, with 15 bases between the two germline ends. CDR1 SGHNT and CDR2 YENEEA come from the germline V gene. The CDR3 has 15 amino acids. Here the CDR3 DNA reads TGTGCCAGCAGCTTAGGGCAGGGAGGTACCGATGAGCAGTTCTTC. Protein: CASSLGQGGTDEQFF.

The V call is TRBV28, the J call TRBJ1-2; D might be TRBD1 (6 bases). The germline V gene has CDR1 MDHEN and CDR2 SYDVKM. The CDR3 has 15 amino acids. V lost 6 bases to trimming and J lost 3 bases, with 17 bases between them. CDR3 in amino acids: CASSPFREGDYGYTF. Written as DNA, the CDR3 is TGTGCCAGCAGCCCATTTCGAGAGGGGGACTATGGCTACACCTTC.

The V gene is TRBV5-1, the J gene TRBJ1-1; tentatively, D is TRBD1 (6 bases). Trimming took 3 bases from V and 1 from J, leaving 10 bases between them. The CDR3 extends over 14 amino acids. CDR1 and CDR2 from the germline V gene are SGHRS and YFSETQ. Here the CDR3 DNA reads TGCGCCAGCAGCTACGGGACATCGAACACTGAAGCTTTCTTT. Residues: CASSYGTSNTEAFF.